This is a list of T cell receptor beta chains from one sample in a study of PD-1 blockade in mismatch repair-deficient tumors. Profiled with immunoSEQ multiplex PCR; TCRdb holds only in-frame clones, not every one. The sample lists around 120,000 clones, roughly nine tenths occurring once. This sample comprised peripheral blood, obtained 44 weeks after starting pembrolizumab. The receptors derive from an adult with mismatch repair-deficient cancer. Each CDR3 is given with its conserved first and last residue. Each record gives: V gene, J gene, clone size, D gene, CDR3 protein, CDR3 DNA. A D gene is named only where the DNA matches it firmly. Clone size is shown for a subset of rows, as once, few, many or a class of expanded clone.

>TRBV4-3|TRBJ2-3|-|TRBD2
CASSQQIGLAGGPGFTDTQYF
TGCGCCAGCAGCCAACAAATAGGACTAGCGGGAGGGCCGGGGTTCACAGATACGCAGTATTTT
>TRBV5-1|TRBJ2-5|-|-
CASSWNVRGEATQYF
TGCGCCAGCAGCTGGAATGTTCGGGGAGAAGCGACCCAGTACTTC
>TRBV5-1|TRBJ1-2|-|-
CASRRQAPGSYTF
TGCGCCAGCAGACGACAGGCGCCGGGTAGCTACACCTTC
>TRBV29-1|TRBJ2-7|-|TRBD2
CSVATTAGTSGIVYEQYF
TGCAGCGTTGCTACAACGGCCGGGACTAGCGGGATCGTCTACGAGCAGTACTTC
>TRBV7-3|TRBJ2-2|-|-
CASGGKLQNTGELFF
TGTGCCAGCGGTGGAAAGCTACAGAACACCGGGGAGCTGTTTTTT
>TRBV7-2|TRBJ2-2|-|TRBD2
CASSWTSGTGELFF
TGTGCCAGCAGCTGGACTAGCGGAACCGGGGAGCTGTTTTTT
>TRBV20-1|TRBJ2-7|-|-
CSAPSVDEQYF
TGCAGTGCCCCGTCGGTAGACGAGCAGTACTTC
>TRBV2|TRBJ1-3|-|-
CASNVGGASGNTIYF
TGTGCCAGCAATGTCGGCGGCGCCTCTGGAAACACCATATATTTT
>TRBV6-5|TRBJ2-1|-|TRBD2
CASSVALAGDNEQFF
TGTGCCAGCAGCGTCGCCCTAGCGGGAGACAATGAGCAGTTCTTC
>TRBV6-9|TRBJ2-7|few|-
CASSEDGSVYEQYF
TGTGCCAGCAGTGAAGACGGATCCGTTTACGAGCAGTACTTC
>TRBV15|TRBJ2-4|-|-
CATSRDRGKNIQYF
TGTGCCACCAGCAGAGACAGGGGAAAAAACATTCAGTACTTC
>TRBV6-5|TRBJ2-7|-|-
CASSYSRDEQYF
TGTGCCAGCAGTTACTCGAGGGACGAGCAGTACTTC
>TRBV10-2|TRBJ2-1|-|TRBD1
CASTNRGLHEQFF
TGCGCCAGCACGAACAGGGGGTTGCATGAGCAGTTCTTC
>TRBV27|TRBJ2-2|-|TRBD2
CASSPFIAGTGELFF
TGTGCCAGCAGCCCCTTTATAGCGGGCACCGGGGAGCTGTTTTTT
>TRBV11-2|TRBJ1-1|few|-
CASSLAWNTEAFF
TGTGCCAGCAGCTTAGCATGGAACACTGAAGCTTTCTTT